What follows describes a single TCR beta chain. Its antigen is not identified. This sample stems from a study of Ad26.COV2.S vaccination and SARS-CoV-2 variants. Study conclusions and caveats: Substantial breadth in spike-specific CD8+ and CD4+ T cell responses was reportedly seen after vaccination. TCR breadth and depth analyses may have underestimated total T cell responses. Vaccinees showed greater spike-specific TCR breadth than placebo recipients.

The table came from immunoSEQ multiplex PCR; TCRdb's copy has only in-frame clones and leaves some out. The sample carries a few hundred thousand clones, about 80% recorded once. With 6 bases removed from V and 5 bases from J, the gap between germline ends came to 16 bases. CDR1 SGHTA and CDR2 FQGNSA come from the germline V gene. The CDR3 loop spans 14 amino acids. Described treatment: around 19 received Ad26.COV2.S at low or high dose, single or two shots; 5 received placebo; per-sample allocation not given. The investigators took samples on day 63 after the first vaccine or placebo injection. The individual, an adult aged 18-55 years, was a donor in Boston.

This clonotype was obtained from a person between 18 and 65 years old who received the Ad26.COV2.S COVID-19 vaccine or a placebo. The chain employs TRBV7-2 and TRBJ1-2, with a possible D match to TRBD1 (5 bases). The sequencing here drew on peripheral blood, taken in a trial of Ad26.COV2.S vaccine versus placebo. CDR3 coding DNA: TGTGCCAGCAGAGCTCGGGGCAGAGGATATGGCTACACCTTC. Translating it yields CASRARGRGYGYTF. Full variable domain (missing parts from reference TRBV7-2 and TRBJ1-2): GAGVSQSPSNKVTEKGKDVELRCDPISGHTALYWYRQSLGQGLEFLIYFQGNSAPDKSGLPSDRFSAERTGGSVSTLTIQRTQQEDSAVYLCASRARGRGYGYTFGSGTRLTVV.